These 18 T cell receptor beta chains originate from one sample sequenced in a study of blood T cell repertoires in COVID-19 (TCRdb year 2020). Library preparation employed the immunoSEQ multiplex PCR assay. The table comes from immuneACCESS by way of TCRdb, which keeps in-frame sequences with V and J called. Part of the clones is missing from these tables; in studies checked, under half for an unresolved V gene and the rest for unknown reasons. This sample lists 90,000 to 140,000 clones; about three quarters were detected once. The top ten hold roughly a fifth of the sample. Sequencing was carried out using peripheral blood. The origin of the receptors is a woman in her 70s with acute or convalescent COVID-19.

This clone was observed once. The CDR3 nucleotides are TGTGCCAGCAGCATTACAGGGCCGAATTCACCCCTCCACTTT. This encodes CASSITGPNSPLHF. V usage is TRBV7-8 and J usage is TRBJ1-6, with D possibly being TRBD1 (6 bases). Germline loops: CDR1 SGHVS, CDR2 FQNEAQ. V lost 5 bases and J 7 bases, leaving 12 bases between the germline ends. The CDR3 consists of 14 residues.

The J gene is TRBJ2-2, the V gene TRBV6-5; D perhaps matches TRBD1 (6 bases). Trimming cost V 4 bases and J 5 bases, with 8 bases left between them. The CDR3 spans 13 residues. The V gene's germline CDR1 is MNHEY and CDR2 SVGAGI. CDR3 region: CASSWTVTGELFF. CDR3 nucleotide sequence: TGTGCCAGCAGTTGGACAGTTACCGGGGAGCTGTTTTTT.

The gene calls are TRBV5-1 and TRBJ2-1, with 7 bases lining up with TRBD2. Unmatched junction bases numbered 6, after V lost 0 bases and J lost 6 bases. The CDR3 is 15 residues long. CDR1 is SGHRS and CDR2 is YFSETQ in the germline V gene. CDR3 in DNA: TGCGCCAGCAGCTTGGGCCCCGGGGGGTCCAATGAGCAGTTCTTC. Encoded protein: CASSLGPGGSNEQFF.

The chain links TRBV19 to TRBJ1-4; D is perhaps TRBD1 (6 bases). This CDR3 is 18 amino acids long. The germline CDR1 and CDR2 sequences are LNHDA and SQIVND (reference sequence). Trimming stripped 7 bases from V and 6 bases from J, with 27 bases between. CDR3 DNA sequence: TGTGCCAGTATTGGGGACACCCTTTTGTCGAAGGTGGATGAAAAACTGTTTTTT. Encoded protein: CASIGDTLLSKVDEKLFF.

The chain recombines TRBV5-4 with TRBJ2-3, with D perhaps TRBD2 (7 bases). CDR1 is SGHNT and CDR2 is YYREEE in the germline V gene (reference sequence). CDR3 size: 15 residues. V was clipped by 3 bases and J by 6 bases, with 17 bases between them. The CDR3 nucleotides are TGTGCCAGCAGCTCCCTGGGGGGGGGCGGGGATACGCAGTATTTT. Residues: CASSSLGGGGDTQYF.

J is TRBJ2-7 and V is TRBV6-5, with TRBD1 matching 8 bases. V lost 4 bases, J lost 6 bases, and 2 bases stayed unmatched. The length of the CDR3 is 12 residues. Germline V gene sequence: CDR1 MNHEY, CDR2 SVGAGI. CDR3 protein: CASSLDRVEQYF. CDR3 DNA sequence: TGTGCCAGCAGTTTGGACAGGGTCGAGCAGTACTTC.

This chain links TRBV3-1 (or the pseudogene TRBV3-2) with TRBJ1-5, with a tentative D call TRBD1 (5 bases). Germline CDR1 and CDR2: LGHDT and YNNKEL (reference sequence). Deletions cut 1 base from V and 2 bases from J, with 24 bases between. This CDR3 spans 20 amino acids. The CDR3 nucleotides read TGTGCCAGCAGCCAAGTCCCTTCTATGGGGCTTTTAGGCGGCAATCAGCCCCAGCATTTT. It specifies CASSQVPSMGLLGGNQPQHF.

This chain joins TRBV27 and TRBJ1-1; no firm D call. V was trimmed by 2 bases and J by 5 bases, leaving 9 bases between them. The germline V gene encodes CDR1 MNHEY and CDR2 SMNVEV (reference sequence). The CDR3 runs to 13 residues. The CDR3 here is CASSLGGRTEAFF. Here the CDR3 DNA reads TGTGCCAGCAGTTTAGGTGGGAGGACTGAAGCTTTCTTT.

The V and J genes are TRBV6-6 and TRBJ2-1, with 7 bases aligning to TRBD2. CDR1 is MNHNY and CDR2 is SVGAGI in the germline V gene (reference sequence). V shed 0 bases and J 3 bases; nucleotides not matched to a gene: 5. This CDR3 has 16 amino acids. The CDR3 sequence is CASSYSGGGIYNEQFF. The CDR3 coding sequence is TGTGCCAGCAGTTACTCGGGGGGGGGAATCTACAATGAGCAGTTCTTC.

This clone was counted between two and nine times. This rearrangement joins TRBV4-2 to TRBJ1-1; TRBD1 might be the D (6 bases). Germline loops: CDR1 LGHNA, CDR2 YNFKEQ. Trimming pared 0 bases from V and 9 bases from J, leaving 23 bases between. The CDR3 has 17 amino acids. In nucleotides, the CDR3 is TGTGCCAGCAGCCAAGACCTAATCCCGGGGGGCGCTTCCCAAGCTTTCTTT. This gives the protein CASSQDLIPGGASQAFF.

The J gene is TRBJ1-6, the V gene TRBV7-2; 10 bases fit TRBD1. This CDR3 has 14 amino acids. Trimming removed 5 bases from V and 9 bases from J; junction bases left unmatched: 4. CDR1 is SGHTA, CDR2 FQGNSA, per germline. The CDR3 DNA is TGTGCCAGCAGCATCCGGGACAGGGGTTCACCCCTCCACTTT. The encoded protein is CASSIRDRGSPLHF.

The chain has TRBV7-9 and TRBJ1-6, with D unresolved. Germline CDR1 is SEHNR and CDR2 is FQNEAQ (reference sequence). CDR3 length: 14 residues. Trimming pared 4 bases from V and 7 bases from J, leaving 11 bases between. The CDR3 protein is CASSSSKSNSPLHF. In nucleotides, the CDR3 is TGTGCCAGCAGCTCGTCTAAATCAAATTCACCCCTCCACTTT.

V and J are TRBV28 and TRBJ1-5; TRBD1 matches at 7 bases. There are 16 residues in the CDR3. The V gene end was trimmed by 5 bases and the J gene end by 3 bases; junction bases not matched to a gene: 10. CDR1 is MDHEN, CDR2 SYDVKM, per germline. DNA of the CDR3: TGTGCCAGCAGTACGGACCTAACAGGGGACAATCAGCCCCAGCATTTT. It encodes CASSTDLTGDNQPQHF.

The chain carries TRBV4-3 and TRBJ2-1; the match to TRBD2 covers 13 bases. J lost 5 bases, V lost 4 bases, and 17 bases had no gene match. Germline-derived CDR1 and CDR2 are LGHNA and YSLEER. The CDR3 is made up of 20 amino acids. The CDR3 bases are TGCGCCAGCAGCCGCCGCACTAGCGGGGGGGCCTCCATATTAAACAATGAGCAGTTCTTC. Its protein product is CASSRRTSGGASILNNEQFF.

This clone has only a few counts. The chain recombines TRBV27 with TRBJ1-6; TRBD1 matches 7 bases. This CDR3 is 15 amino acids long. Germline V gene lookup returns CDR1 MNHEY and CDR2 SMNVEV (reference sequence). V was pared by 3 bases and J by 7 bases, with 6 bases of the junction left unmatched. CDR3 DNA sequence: TGTGCCAGCAGTTTGCCCACAGGGGCGAATTCACCCCTCCACTTT. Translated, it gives CASSLPTGANSPLHF.

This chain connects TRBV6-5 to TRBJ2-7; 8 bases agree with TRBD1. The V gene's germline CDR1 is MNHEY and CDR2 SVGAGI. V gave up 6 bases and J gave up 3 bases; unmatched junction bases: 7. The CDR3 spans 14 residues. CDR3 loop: CASRIGTGRYEQYF. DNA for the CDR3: TGTGCCAGCAGGATCGGGACAGGTCGCTACGAGCAGTACTTC.

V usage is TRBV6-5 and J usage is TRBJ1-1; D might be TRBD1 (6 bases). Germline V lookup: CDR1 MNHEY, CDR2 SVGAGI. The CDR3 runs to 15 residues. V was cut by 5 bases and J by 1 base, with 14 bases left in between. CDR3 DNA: TGTGCCAGCAGTATAACAGGGAGCTCGAACACTGAAGCTTTCTTT. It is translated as CASSITGSSNTEAFF.

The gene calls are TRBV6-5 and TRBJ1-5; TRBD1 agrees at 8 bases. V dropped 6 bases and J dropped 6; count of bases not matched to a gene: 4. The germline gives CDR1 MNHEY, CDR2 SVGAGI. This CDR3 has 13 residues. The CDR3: CASSETGVQPQHF. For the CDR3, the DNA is TGTGCCAGCAGCGAGACAGGGGTTCAGCCCCAGCATTTT.